This T cell receptor beta chain was captured in a study of blood T cells in healthy people across ages. PCR was performed a second time for about 7 to 12 cycles using a sample-barcoded 5' primer and a J-beta primer mix. Via MiXCR, TCRdb re-called the 5' RACE reads, giving one row per CDR3 protein. The sample contains around 940,000 distinct CDR3 sequences, just over 50% of which appear only once. Trimming removed 1 base from V and 14 bases from J, with 15 bases in between. The CDR3 runs to 13 residues. Germline V CDR1 and CDR2: MGHRA, YSYEKL. Specimen: blood. The TCR originated in a woman aged 55-69 years in good health. The chain joins TRBV4-1 to TRBJ2-4, with D perhaps TRBD2 (5 bases). CDR3: CASSQVGLPRKYF. The DNA for the CDR3 is TGCGCCAGCAGCCAAGTCGGACTCCCGAGAAAGTACTTC.